This record looks at one T cell receptor beta chain sequence and its context. With 0 bases removed from V and 5 bases from J, the gap between germline ends came to 14 bases. The CDR3 runs to 15 residues. Germline V gene data show CDR1 as SGDLS and CDR2 as YYNGEE. These data belong to a study of blood T cell repertoires in COVID-19. The assay was immunoSEQ multiplex PCR, and TCRdb's table has in-frame clones only and misses some. Of some 200,000 clones listed, 80% are singletons. The TCR originated in a woman in her thirties or forties with acute COVID-19. The chain combines TRBV9 with TRBJ2-5; D not certain. The sample was PBMCs or T cells enriched from blood (not recorded which). The chain's CDR3 is CASSVGSQPGETQYF. The CDR3 region has the DNA TGTGCCAGCAGCGTAGGTTCTCAGCCGGGTGAGACCCAGTACTTC.